One sample yielded the 21 T cell receptor beta chains listed below, sequenced in a study of shared clonotypes between healthy human individuals. The assay was immunoSEQ multiplex PCR, and TCRdb's table has in-frame clones only and misses some. The data show about 460,000 clones, with 77% seen just once and around 13% held by the top ten. Specimen: PBMCs. The receptors were sampled from a woman in her thirties or forties in good health. Some clones in this sample may be carry-over from other donors' samples.

This clone has a handful of counts. The V gene is TRBV28, the J gene TRBJ1-1; the D is unclear. CDR3 size: 16 residues. Germline CDR1 MDHEN, CDR2 SYDVKM. Deletions cut 2 bases from V and 3 bases from J, with 16 bases between. The CDR3 nucleotides are TGTGCCAGCAGTTTAGTGGCAGATATGCGCTACACTGAAGCTTTCTTT. This translates into CASSLVADMRYTEAFF.

V and J are TRBV28 and TRBJ1-5, with 9 bases that match TRBD1. Germline-derived CDR1 and CDR2 are MDHEN and SYDVKM. This CDR3 has 18 residues. V trimming: 2 bases; J trimming: 1 base; junction bases outside the gene matches: 9. The CDR3 protein is CASSLKRGTGISNQPQHF. The CDR3 region has the DNA TGTGCCAGCAGTTTAAAACGAGGGACAGGGATAAGCAATCAGCCCCAGCATTTT.

This chain uses TRBV28 with TRBJ1-6, with D perhaps matching TRBD1 (5 bases). From germline, CDR1 is MDHEN and CDR2 SYDVKM. Between the trimmed V and J ends, which lost 2 bases and 5 bases, there was a span of 22 bases. This CDR3 comprises 19 residues. The CDR3 is CASSLRGWRSGSDNSPLHF. CDR3 coding DNA: TGTGCCAGCAGTTTAAGGGGCTGGCGGTCGGGCTCGGATAATTCACCCCTCCACTTT.

For this clone: Relative to the germline gene, one junction end is altered; a read error may explain this. This sequence joins TRBV29-1 and TRBJ2-3; the D is unclear. Germline CDR1 SQVTM, CDR2 ANQGSEA. The CDR3 covers 13 residues. The CDR3 sequence is CSVEDESTDTQYF. The CDR3 nucleotides are TGCAGCGTCGAAGACGAAAGCACAGATACGCAGTATTTT.

V is TRBV4-1 and J is TRBJ2-1; 10 bases map to TRBD2. Germline V gene lookup returns CDR1 MGHRA and CDR2 YSYEKL. There are 14 residues in the CDR3. J lost 7 bases, V lost 5 bases, and 5 bases had no gene match. The CDR3 loop reads CASSKRGGANEQFF. The CDR3 nucleotides are TGCGCCAGCAGCAAGCGGGGGGGCGCTAATGAGCAGTTCTTC.

This clone was counted once. The chain links TRBV19 to TRBJ2-7; possibly TRBD2 for D (7 bases). V was shortened by 3 bases and J by 5 bases, with 14 bases between the two germline ends. This CDR3 region has 14 residues. CDR1 is LNHDA, CDR2 SQIVND, per germline (reference sequence). CDR3 DNA: TGTGCCAGTAGTATTACTTCGGGGGGCCACGAGCAGTACTTC. Its protein product is CASSITSGGHEQYF. Drawing the rest from reference TRBV19 and TRBJ2-7, the complete variable domain is DGGITQSPKYLFRKEGQNVTLSCEQNLNHDAMYWYRQDPGQGLRLIYYSQIVNDFQKGDIAEGYSVSREKKESFPLTVTSAQKNPTAFYLCASSITSGGHEQYFGPGTRLTVT.

A remark on this clone: A far larger clone is one base from this, pointing to a likely read error. Distinct nucleotide sequences in the sample also encode this CDR3. This rearrangement joins TRBV7-3 to TRBJ2-1; the match to TRBD2 covers 7 bases. The CDR3 contains 12 residues. Germline V gene data show CDR1 as SGHTA and CDR2 as FQGTGA. V lost 1 base and J lost 10; bases outside the gene matches: 1. CDR3 nucleotide sequence: TGTGCCAGCAGCTTAAGGGGAGGGGAGCAGTTCTTC. As protein: CASSLRGGEQFF.

The chain joins TRBV27 to TRBJ1-2, with D possibly being TRBD1 (5 bases). Per germline, CDR1 MNHEY and CDR2 SMNVEV (reference sequence). Between the trimmed V and J ends, which lost 2 bases and 4 bases, there was a span of 14 bases. The CDR3 is 15 residues long. The CDR3 here is CASSLGQGVGYGYTF. Written as DNA, the CDR3 is TGTGCCAGCAGTTTAGGCCAGGGCGTGGGCTATGGCTACACCTTC.

This clone turned up a few times. The gene calls are TRBV18 and TRBJ2-5, with TRBD2 matching 12 bases. Germline V CDR1 and CDR2: KGHSH, LQKENI. V lost 3 bases, J lost 5 bases, and 1 base stayed unmatched. The CDR3 consists of 14 residues. The CDR3 DNA reads as TGTGCCAGCTCACCGACTAGCGGGAGTGAGACCCAGTACTTC. This translates into CASSPTSGSETQYF.

This chain connects TRBV5-4 to TRBJ1-2; 8 bases align to TRBD1. The CDR3 extends over 14 amino acids. V lost 6 bases and J lost 4; bases outside the gene matches: 8. Germline CDR1 and CDR2: SGHNT and YYREEE (reference sequence). CDR3 DNA: TGTGCCAGCAACTCTCAGGGGGCAACCTATGGCTACACCTTC. It yields the protein CASNSQGATYGYTF. Using reference TRBV5-4 and TRBJ1-2 for the parts outside the CDR3, the full variable domain is ETGVTQSPTHLIKTRGQQVTLRCSSQSGHNTVSWYQQALGQGPQFIFQYYREEENGRGNFPPRFSGLQFPNYSSELNVNALELDDSALYLCASNSQGATYGYTFGSGTRLTVV.

The chain recombines TRBV21-1 with TRBJ1-5; the table names TRBD1, a call not compared with the DNA. TRBV21-1 is recorded as a pseudogene. CDR3 length: 18 residues. The chain's CDR3 is CASSKKKGRQDCNQPQHF. Written as DNA, the CDR3 is TGTGCCAGCAGCAAAAAAAAGGGGCGACAGGATTGCAATCAGCCCCAGCATTTT.

This CDR3 reads CAWSRGVAGNTIYF. CDR3 DNA sequence: TGTGCCTGGAGTCGGGGGGTTGCGGGAAACACCATATATTTT. The V and J genes are TRBV30 and TRBJ1-3, with D possibly TRBD1 on 5 matching bases. Germline CDR1 reads GTSNPN; CDR2 reads SVGIG (reference sequence). The V end lost 2 bases, the J end lost 4 bases, and 12 bases lay between the germline ends. The CDR3 loop spans 14 amino acids.

This rearrangement joins TRBV18 to TRBJ1-5, with a tentative D call TRBD1 (5 bases). Trimming shortened V by 6 bases and J by 3 bases, and 12 bases separated the two germline ends. This CDR3 region has 14 residues. The V gene's germline CDR1 is KGHSH and CDR2 LQKENI. The CDR3 reads CASSAEGLNQPQHF. The CDR3, as DNA: TGTGCCAGCTCGGCCGAGGGACTCAATCAGCCCCAGCATTTT. Looking up the rest from reference TRBV18 and TRBJ1-5 gives the full variable domain: NAGVMQNPRHLVRRRGQEARLRCSPMKGHSHVYWYRQLPEEGLKFMVYLQKENIIDESGMPKERFSAEFPKEGPSILRIQQVVRGDSAAYFCASSAEGLNQPQHFGDGTRLSIL.

For this clone: One base away lies a much larger clone, so this may be a sequencing read error. The gene calls are TRBV10-3 and TRBJ2-5; either TRBD1 or TRBD2 may fit D (5 bases each). The CDR3 length is 15 residues. Germline CDR1 ENHRY, CDR2 SYGVKD. The V and J ends lost 3 bases and 5 bases respectively, with 16 bases between them. CDR3 residues: CAISESGRASETQYF. DNA for the CDR3: TGTGCCATCAGTGAATCGGGACGGGCTAGCGAGACCCAGTACTTC.

This clone was detected ten times or more. The V call is TRBV19, the J call TRBJ2-3; D not resolved. The germline gives CDR1 LNHDA, CDR2 SQIVND (reference sequence). This CDR3 has 13 residues. The V gene lost 5 bases and the J gene lost 2 bases, with 8 bases spanning the gap. CDR3 in DNA: TGTGCCAGTAGTCCGACCTTCACAGATACGCAGTATTTT. Protein product: CASSPTFTDTQYF.

A few counts support this clone. This may stem from a read error, because a much larger clone lies one nucleotide away. Other DNA sequences in the sample encode the same CDR3. CDR3 loop: CASSLLSRYEQYF. DNA of the CDR3: TGTGCCAGCAGCTTGTTGTCCCGCTACGAGCAGTACTTC. The chain employs TRBV7-2 and TRBJ2-7; D not certain. This CDR3 contains 13 residues. Germline V gives CDR1 SGHTA, CDR2 FQGNSA. V shed 3 bases and J shed 3 bases, with 9 bases lying between them.

The V and J genes are TRBV5-8 and TRBJ1-1; D uncertain. The CDR3 has 14 amino acids. The V gene's germline CDR1 is SGHTS and CDR2 YDEGEE. V shed 8 bases and J shed 0 bases, with 14 bases lying between them. The CDR3 here is CASGDPPMNTEAFF. Here the CDR3 DNA reads TGTGCCAGTGGAGATCCCCCCATGAACACTGAAGCTTTCTTT.

As regards this clone: This likely came from a read error, as a far larger clone is one base away. V is TRBV29-1 and J is TRBJ1-5; possibly TRBD1 for D (6 bases). The DNA matches TRBJ2-3 better at its end, which makes the J call doubtful. The V gene's germline CDR1 is SQVTM and CDR2 ANQGSEA. This CDR3 is built from 13 residues. CDR3 nucleotides: TGCAGCGTTACCCATAACAGGGACCAGCCCCAGTATTTT. Its protein is CSVTHNRDQPQYF.

This clone was detected ten times or more. V gene TRBV6-5 combines with J gene TRBJ2-1; weak D call: TRBD2 (6 bases). The CDR3 extends over 14 amino acids. CDR1 is MNHEY and CDR2 is SVGAGI in the germline V gene. V gave up 6 bases and J gave up 5 bases, with 14 bases separating them. CDR3 in amino acids: CASRAAGGNNEQFF. CDR3 sequence (DNA): TGTGCCAGCAGGGCCGCCGGAGGGAACAATGAGCAGTTCTTC.

CDR3 DNA sequence: TGTGCCAGCAGCTCGACGTACTCTGGAAACACCATATATTTT. Translated, it gives CASSSTYSGNTIYF. The chain has TRBV7-2 and TRBJ1-3; no reliable D call. This CDR3 is 14 amino acids long. The germline gives CDR1 SGHTA, CDR2 FQGNSA. Between the trimmed V and J ends, which lost 4 bases and 0 bases, there was a span of 7 bases. The full variable domain, with the rest looked up from reference TRBV7-2 and TRBJ1-3, is GAGVSQSPSNKVTEKGKDVELRCDPISGHTALYWYRQSLGQGLEFLIYFQGNSAPDKSGLPSDRFSAERTGGSVSTLTIQRTQQEDSAVYLCASSSTYSGNTIYFGEGSWLTVV.

In its sample, this clone was seen a few times. V is TRBV5-1 and J is TRBJ2-1; 10 nucleotides match TRBD2. The V gene's germline CDR1 is SGHRS and CDR2 YFSETQ. Unmatched junction bases numbered 8, after V lost 1 base and J lost 10 bases. This CDR3 comprises 15 residues. The CDR3 sequence: CASSLLQREGREQFF. As DNA, the CDR3 is TGCGCCAGCAGCTTGTTGCAGCGGGAGGGCCGCGAGCAGTTCTTC.